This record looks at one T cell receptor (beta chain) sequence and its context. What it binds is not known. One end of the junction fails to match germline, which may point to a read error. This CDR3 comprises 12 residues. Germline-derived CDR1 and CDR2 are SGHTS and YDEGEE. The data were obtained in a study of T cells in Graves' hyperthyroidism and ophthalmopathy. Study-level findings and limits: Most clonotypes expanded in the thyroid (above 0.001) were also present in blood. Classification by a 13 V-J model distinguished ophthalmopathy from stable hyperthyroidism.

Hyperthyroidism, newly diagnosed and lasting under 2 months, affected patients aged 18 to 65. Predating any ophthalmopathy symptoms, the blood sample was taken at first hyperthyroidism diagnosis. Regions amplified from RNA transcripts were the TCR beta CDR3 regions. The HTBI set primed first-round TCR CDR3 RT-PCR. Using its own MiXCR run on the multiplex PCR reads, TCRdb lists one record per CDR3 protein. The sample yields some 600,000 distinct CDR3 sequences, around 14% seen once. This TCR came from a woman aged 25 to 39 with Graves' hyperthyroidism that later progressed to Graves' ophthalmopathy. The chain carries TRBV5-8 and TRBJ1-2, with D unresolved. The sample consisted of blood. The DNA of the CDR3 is TGTGCCGGCAGCCCGAGCGGGTATGGCTACACCTTC. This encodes CAGSPSGYGYTF.